What follows describes a single T cell receptor (beta chain). V was pared by 5 bases and J by 6 bases, with 13 bases between. The CDR3 loop spans 13 amino acids. CDR1 is MNHEY and CDR2 is SMNVEV in the germline V gene (reference sequence). This sample is part of a study of blood T cell repertoires in COVID-19. Study-wide context: From the United States, Italy and Spain came samples of acute and convalescent COVID-19. Sample material is recorded as cDNA or gDNA derived from T cells, B-cell-depleted T cells, or PBMCs.

Per the original data handling: Reference gene primer amplification yielded estimated nucleated cell counts. Clones were read by immunoSEQ multiplex PCR, and TCRdb kept only the in-frame ones, dropping some. The V and J calls and clone size are taken from that table; D and trimming were inferred from the DNA. The profile shows approximately 86,000 clones, approximately 80% of them singletons. This chain uses TRBV27 with TRBJ2-5; D gene ambiguous. The clonotype comes from a woman aged 70-85 years with acute or convalescent COVID-19. The sample comprised peripheral blood. The DNA of the CDR3 is TGTGCCAGCAGTCCCAGTATTGGGCAGACCCAGTACTTC. It is translated as CASSPSIGQTQYF.